This TCR beta chain was sequenced in a study of circulating CD8 cells and anti-PD-1 response in melanoma. About the research overall: Treatment was intravenous nivolumab at 3 mg/kg every 2 weeks. Of about 13 patients, seven got anti-PD-1 first and six had prior therapy.

Findings of the study overall: Replicates were generally not done for experiments. A small cohort with few responders supplied the baseline and M1 comparisons.

From live CD3+CD8+TCRalphabeta+ cells, four PD-1 and/or TIGIT subsets were sorted. This clonotype has a handful of counts. Antigen specificity is unknown. The length of the CDR3 is 14 residues. The germline V gene has CDR1 LNHDA and CDR2 SQIVND (reference sequence). Deletions cut 1 base from V and 2 bases from J, with 9 bases between. TCR libraries were prepared from approximately 15 ng of total RNA with the QIAseq Immune Repertoire TCR panel. MiXCR, applied by TCRdb to the reads, yields one record per CDR3 protein. The repertoire holds 450 to 600 distinct CDR3 sequences, with 7.5% to 9% as singletons.

The TCR was taken from a human donor with melanoma. Specimen: CD8+ T cells from PBMCs, collected at baseline or after one month of anti-PD-1 therapy (not recorded which). The rearrangement joins TRBV19 to TRBJ2-7; D gene unclear. The CDR3 DNA follows: TGTGCCAGTAGTATAGGATCGGACCCCTACGAGCAGTACTTC. Residues: CASSIGSDPYEQYF.